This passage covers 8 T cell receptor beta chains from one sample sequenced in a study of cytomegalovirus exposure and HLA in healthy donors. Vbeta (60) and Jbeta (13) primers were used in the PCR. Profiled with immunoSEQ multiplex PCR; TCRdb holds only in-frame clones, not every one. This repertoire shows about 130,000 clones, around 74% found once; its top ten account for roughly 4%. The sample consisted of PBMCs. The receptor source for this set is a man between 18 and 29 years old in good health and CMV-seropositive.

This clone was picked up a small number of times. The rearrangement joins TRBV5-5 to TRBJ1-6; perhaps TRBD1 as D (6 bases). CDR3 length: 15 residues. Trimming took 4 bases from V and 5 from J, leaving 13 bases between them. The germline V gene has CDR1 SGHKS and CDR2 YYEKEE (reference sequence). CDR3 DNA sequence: TGTGCCAGCAGCCCATGGGGGGGCGATAATTCACCCCTCCACTTT. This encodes CASSPWGGDNSPLHF.

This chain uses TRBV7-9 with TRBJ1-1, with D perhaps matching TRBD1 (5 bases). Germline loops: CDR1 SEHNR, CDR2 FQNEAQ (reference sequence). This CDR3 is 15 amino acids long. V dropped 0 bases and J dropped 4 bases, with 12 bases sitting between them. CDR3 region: CASSLAGGGSTEAFF. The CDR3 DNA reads TGTGCCAGCAGCTTAGCAGGCGGGGGTAGCACTGAAGCTTTCTTT.

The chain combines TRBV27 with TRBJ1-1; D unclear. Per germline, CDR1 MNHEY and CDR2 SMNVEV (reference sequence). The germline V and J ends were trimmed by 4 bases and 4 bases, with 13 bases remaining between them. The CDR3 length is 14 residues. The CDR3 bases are TGTGCCAGCAGTTCAGGCGTAGTTGTCACTGAAGCTTTCTTT. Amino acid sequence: CASSSGVVVTEAFF.

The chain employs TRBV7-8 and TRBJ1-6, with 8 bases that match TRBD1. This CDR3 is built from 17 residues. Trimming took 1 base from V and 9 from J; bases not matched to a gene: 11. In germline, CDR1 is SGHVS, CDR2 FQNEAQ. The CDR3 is CASSLVGHQGAGSPLHF. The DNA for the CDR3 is TGTGCCAGCAGCTTAGTAGGGCACCAGGGGGCAGGTTCACCCCTCCACTTT.

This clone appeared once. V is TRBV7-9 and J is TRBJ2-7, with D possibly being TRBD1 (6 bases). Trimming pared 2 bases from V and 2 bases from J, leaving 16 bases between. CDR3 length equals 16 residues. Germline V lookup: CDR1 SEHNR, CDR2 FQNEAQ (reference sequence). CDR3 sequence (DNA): TGTGCCAGCAGCTTATTTGGAGACAGGATTCCCTACGAGCAGTACTTC. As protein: CASSLFGDRIPYEQYF.

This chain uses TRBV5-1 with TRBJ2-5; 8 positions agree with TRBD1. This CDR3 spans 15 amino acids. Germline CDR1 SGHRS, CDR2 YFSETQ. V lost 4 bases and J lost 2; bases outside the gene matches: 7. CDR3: CASSKRTGGQETQYF. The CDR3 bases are TGCGCCAGCAGCAAAAGAACAGGGGGGCAAGAGACCCAGTACTTC.

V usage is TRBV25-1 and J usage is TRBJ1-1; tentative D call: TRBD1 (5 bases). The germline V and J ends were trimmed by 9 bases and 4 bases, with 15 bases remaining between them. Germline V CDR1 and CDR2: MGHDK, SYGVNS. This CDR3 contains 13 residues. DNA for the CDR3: TGTGCCAGTGGGGGGGGTCCGGTCACTGAAGCTTTCTTT. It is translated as CASGGGPVTEAFF.

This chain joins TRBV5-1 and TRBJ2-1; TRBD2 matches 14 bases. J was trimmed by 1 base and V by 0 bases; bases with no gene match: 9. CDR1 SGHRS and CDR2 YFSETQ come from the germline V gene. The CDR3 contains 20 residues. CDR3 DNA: TGCGCCAGCAGCTTGGCAGTTTGGACTAGCGGGGGGTGGTCCTACAATGAGCAGTTCTTC. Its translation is CASSLAVWTSGGWSYNEQFF.